This passage covers 15 T cell receptor beta chains from one sample sequenced in a study of post-analysis software for immune sequencing data. For these TCRs, the target antigens are not known. Unique molecular identifiers had been added to the TCR beta cDNA libraries. TCRdb used MiXCR to reprocess the PCR reads, holding one entry per CDR3 protein. The sample holds about 560,000 distinct CDR3 sequences; around 47% are singletons and the top ten take about 1.5%. The study's findings and limits: TRBV5-6, TRBV5-1 and TRBV20-1 were among about 5 TRBV segments more frequent in patients than controls.

Sequencing used blood. The receptors stem from a girl under 18 with multiple sclerosis.

The chain links TRBV12-3 or TRBV12-4 to TRBJ1-5; D not certain. Trimming left V 2 bases short and J 7 bases short, with 12 bases between. This CDR3 contains 14 residues. The CDR3 loop is CASSLTGYRQPQHF. The DNA for the CDR3 is TGTGCCAGCAGTTTAACGGGATATAGACAGCCCCAGCATTTT.

This clonotype appeared many times. The V call is TRBV6-1, the J call TRBJ2-1; D is unresolved. Germline loops: CDR1 MNHNS, CDR2 SASEGT. The CDR3 sequence is 10 residues long. V was shortened by 5 bases and J by 4 bases, with 0 bases between the two germline ends. The CDR3 protein is CASSYNEQFF. As DNA, the CDR3 is TGTGCCAGCAGTTACAATGAGCAGTTCTTC.

The chain joins TRBV6-1 to TRBJ2-7; TRBD2 is a possible D gene (6 bases). CDR3 length equals 13 residues. The V end lost 4 bases, the J end lost 4 bases, and 11 bases lay between the germline ends. Germline V CDR1 and CDR2: MNHNS, SASEGT. The CDR3 here is CASSVDGGYEQYF. The CDR3, as DNA: TGTGCCAGCAGTGTGGACGGGGGATACGAGCAGTACTTC.

This clonotype was seen only a few times. The V gene is TRBV7-2, the J gene TRBJ2-3; 7 bases match TRBD2. The ends lost 1 base at V and 11 bases at J; junction bases unmatched: 0. This CDR3 spans 11 amino acids. The germline V gene encodes CDR1 SGHTA and CDR2 FQGNSA. CDR3 in DNA: TGTGCCAGCAGCTTAGGGACTAGGCAGTATTTT. Amino acid sequence: CASSLGTRQYF.

The chain links TRBV4-1 to TRBJ2-1; the D gene is possibly TRBD2 (6 bases). The CDR3 is 17 residues long. The ends were cut back, 2 bases at V and 9 bases at J, with 23 bases in the middle. Germline values: CDR1 MGHRA, CDR2 YSYEKL. This chain's CDR3 is CASSQNWEDTRFGEQFF. The CDR3 nucleotides are TGCGCCAGCAGCCAAAATTGGGAGGACACGAGGTTCGGTGAGCAGTTCTTC.

The chain recombines TRBV12-3 or TRBV12-4 with TRBJ2-1, with 12 positions matching TRBD2. CDR3 length: 17 amino acids. V shed 3 bases and J 10 bases; nucleotides not matched to a gene: 13. CDR3 amino acids: CASSFLAGGLDSGEQFF. CDR3 coding DNA: TGTGCCAGCAGTTTTCTAGCGGGAGGGCTCGATTCAGGAGAGCAGTTCTTC.

Comment on this clonotype: Mismatch with germline at one junction end may stem from a read error. The chain links TRBV5-1 to TRBJ2-7; the D gene is possibly TRBD1 (5 bases). Germline lookup yields CDR1 SGHRS and CDR2 YFSETQ. This CDR3 has 13 residues. CDR3 in amino acids: CVSTPTDSYEQYF. CDR3 sequence (DNA): TGCGTCAGCACTCCGACAGATTCCTACGAGCAGTACTTC.

The rearrangement links TRBV27 to TRBJ2-7; TRBD1 might be the D (5 bases). The CDR3 consists of 13 residues. Germline loops: CDR1 MNHEY, CDR2 SMNVEV (reference sequence). V was clipped by 2 bases and J by 6 bases, with 11 bases between them. CDR3 protein: CASSLGAQPEQYF. CDR3 coding DNA: TGTGCCAGCAGTTTAGGGGCACAACCCGAGCAGTACTTC.

This clonotype appeared once. V is TRBV4-1 and J is TRBJ2-2; D uncertain. V was trimmed by 3 bases and J by 8 bases, leaving 10 bases between them. CDR1 and CDR2 from the germline V gene are MGHRA and YSYEKL. The CDR3 runs 13 residues. The CDR3 here is CASSHRLPGELFF. DNA of the CDR3: TGCGCCAGCAGCCACCGCCTCCCAGGGGAGCTGTTTTTT.

The chain recombines TRBV5-1 with TRBJ2-3; a possible D gene is TRBD1 (6 bases). Between the trimmed V and J ends, which lost 6 bases and 2 bases, there was a span of 13 bases. The CDR3 is 14 amino acids. CDR1 and CDR2 from the germline V gene are SGHRS and YFSETQ. CDR3 in amino acids: CASKPGQSTDTQYF. In DNA form, the CDR3 reads TGCGCCAGCAAACCGGGACAATCCACAGATACGCAGTATTTT.

This clonotype was counted only a few times. The CDR3 loop is CASSFRVTQFYSNQPQHF. CDR3 nucleotides: TGTGCCAGCAGTTTTAGGGTCACCCAATTTTATAGCAATCAGCCCCAGCATTTT. This rearrangement joins TRBV12-3 or TRBV12-4 to TRBJ1-5; D not certain. The CDR3 runs 18 residues. The germline V and J ends were trimmed by 3 bases and 0 bases, with 18 bases remaining between them.

The CDR3 protein is CASSLEQGDEQYV. The CDR3, as DNA: TGTGCCAGCAGCTTGGAACAGGGGGACGAGCAGTACGTC. The gene calls are TRBV5-5 and TRBJ2-7; 8 positions agree with TRBD1. Trimming cost V 0 bases and J 5 bases; bases outside gene matches: 1. This CDR3 contains 13 residues. CDR1 is SGHKS, CDR2 YYEKEE, per germline (reference sequence).

A few counts support this clonotype. The chain has TRBV3-1 and TRBJ2-3; 7 bases are shared with TRBD2. The CDR3 spans 14 residues. Germline V lookup: CDR1 LGHDT, CDR2 YNNKEL (reference sequence). The ends lost 2 bases at V and 2 bases at J; junction bases unmatched: 1. CDR3 sequence: CASSQLAVTDTQYF. The CDR3 DNA reads TGTGCCAGCAGCCAACTAGCGGTCACAGATACGCAGTATTTT.

The chain joins TRBV5-1 to TRBJ2-1; 8 nucleotides match TRBD2. Trimming at V came to 0 bases and at J to 4 bases, leaving 6 bases not matched to a gene. The CDR3 is made up of 16 amino acids. The V gene's germline CDR1 is SGHRS and CDR2 YFSETQ. DNA for the CDR3: TGCGCCAGCAGCTTGGAACTGGCTAGCGGGTACAATGAGCAGTTCTTC. It yields the protein CASSLELASGYNEQFF.

The genes are TRBV12-5 and TRBJ2-7; D may be TRBD2 (5 bases). Germline assignment: CDR1 LGHNT and CDR2 FRNRAP. The CDR3 is made up of 14 amino acids. Trimming pared 1 base from V and 6 bases from J, leaving 13 bases between. CDR3 amino acids: CASGLDPRAREQYF. The CDR3 nucleotides read TGTGCTAGTGGTTTGGACCCGAGGGCCCGCGAGCAGTACTTC.